The 6 T cell receptor beta chains given below trace back to one sample, sequenced in a study of blood T cells in healthy people across ages (dated by TCRdb to 2013 to 2016). The library was generated by 5' RACE. For sequencing, an Illumina HiSeq 2500 was employed. A second PCR of about 7 to 12 cycles was run with a J-beta primer mix and a sample-barcoded 5' primer. TCRdb passed the public sequencing reads through fastp at Q25 and MiXCR, retaining productive beta sequences. Rows are unified per CDR3 protein, each entry keeping the most common DNA and genes. Counted in this sample were some 1.4 million distinct CDR3 sequences; about 43% of them appeared once. The ten largest clonotypes hold under 8% of the sample. Input material: blood. The receptor source for this set is a woman under 30 in good health.

The sample holds one count of this clonotype. This chain joins TRBV6-1 and TRBJ1-4; 10 bases match TRBD1. The CDR3 loop spans 13 amino acids. Losses at the gene ends were 6 bases for V and 13 bases for J; bases not matched to a gene: 8. CDR1 and CDR2 from the germline V gene are MNHNS and SASEGT. CDR3 sequence (DNA): TGTGCCAGCAGGGGACAGGGGCGTGAGGGACTGTTTTTT. Its protein is CASRGQGREGLFF.

V and J are TRBV27 and TRBJ2-3; 10 bases are a match to TRBD2. Germline V CDR1 and CDR2: MNHEY, SMNVEV (reference sequence). After removal of 5 bases from V and 6 bases from J, the junction contained 5 bases not matched to a gene. This CDR3 has 14 residues. The CDR3 nucleotides read TGTGCCAGCAGTATACTAGCGGGACTCGATACGCAGTATTTT. Protein product: CASSILAGLDTQYF.

The rearrangement uses TRBV20-1 and TRBJ2-3, with 9 bases identical to TRBD1. CDR3 length equals 15 residues. The ends lost 3 bases at V and 0 bases at J; junction bases unmatched: 4. Germline V gives CDR1 DFQATT, CDR2 SNEGSKA (reference sequence). The CDR3 sequence: CSARGQGASTDTQYF. The CDR3 nucleotides read TGCAGTGCTAGGGGACAGGGCGCGAGCACAGATACGCAGTATTTT.

This clonotype was counted only a few times. The chain uses TRBV4-2 and TRBJ1-1, with D possibly TRBD1 on 5 matching bases. The CDR3 contains 19 residues. Germline CDR1 is LGHNA and CDR2 is YNFKEQ. V dropped 0 bases and J dropped 1 base, with 21 bases sitting between them. The CDR3 region has the DNA TGTGCCAGCAGCCAAGATCTGGGTGTTGCCAGGGCTAAGAACACTGAAGCTTTCTTT. Amino acid sequence: CASSQDLGVARAKNTEAFF.

There are a few counts of this clonotype. The chain carries TRBV10-3 and TRBJ2-3, with D unresolved. In germline, CDR1 is ENHRY, CDR2 SYGVKD. V was cut by 3 bases and J by 4 bases, with 14 bases left in between. The CDR3 length is 15 residues. The CDR3 reads CAISEKRVGADTQYF. The CDR3 DNA follows: TGTGCCATCAGTGAAAAGAGAGTAGGAGCAGATACGCAGTATTTT.

The count of this clonotype is one. The chain is built from TRBV30 and TRBJ2-7; TRBD2 agrees at 11 bases. Germline CDR1 is GTSNPN and CDR2 is SVGIG (reference sequence). This CDR3 is 15 amino acids long. Trimming at V came to 2 bases and at J to 7 bases, leaving 10 bases not matched to a gene. CDR3 coding DNA: TGTGCCTGGAGTTATAGCGGGGGGGGATACAATGAGCAGTACTTC. Its protein is CAWSYSGGGYNEQYF.